The 28 T cell receptor beta chains below come from one sample, sequenced in a study of spatial heterogeneity in lung cancer. TCRdb re-derived calls from the 5' RACE reads in MiXCR, one entry per CDR3 protein. The sample yields some 9,000 distinct CDR3 sequences, 14% seen once. Documented time point: sample taken at primary tumor resection. Study-level results: Counts of expanded alpha and beta TCRs within tumors tracked the tumor nonsynonymous mutation count.

For these TCRs, the target antigens are not known. This specimen consisted of lung tumor tissue, obtained at surgery. The receptors were sampled from a male donor with early-stage non-small cell lung cancer.

This clonotype was seen many times. As an off-target read in a library built for alpha chains, this beta chain has a frequency of little significance. This sequence joins TRBV27 and TRBJ1-2; 7 bases align to TRBD1. The trim removed 6 bases at V and 1 base at J, leaving 5 bases unmatched. Germline-derived CDR1 and CDR2 are MNHEY and SMNVEV (reference sequence). The CDR3 is 14 residues long. For the CDR3, the DNA is TGTGCCAGCAGCCGGGACAGACATAACTATGGCTACACCTTC. It specifies CASSRDRHNYGYTF.

This clonotype was seen many times. A library prepared for alpha chains yielded this beta chain as an off-target read; its size is of little meaning. The chain joins TRBV3-1 to TRBJ2-7, with 9 bases identical to TRBD2. The CDR3 totals 15 residues. Germline values: CDR1 LGHDT, CDR2 YNNKEL (reference sequence). The J segment lost 7 bases and the V segment lost 4 bases, leaving 11 bases of the junction unmatched. Here the CDR3 reads CASSPIAGAPGEQYF. CDR3 coding DNA: TGTGCCAGCAGCCCGATAGCGGGAGCCCCCGGGGAGCAGTACTTC.

This clonotype was recorded at least ten times. Since the library was made to target alpha chains, this beta chain is a stray read and its abundance is not meaningful. This sequence joins TRBV29-1 and TRBJ2-5; D unclear. Germline V gene lookup returns CDR1 SQVTM and CDR2 ANQGSEA. Trimming cost V 7 bases and J 7 bases, with 16 bases left between them. This CDR3 is built from 12 residues. Written as DNA, the CDR3 is TGCAGCGGATACACCCCCGGTGGGACCCAGTACTTC. Translation gives CSGYTPGGTQYF.

By its share, this clonotype is large. A library made for alpha chains picked up this beta chain off target, so its size means little. V usage is TRBV20-1 and J usage is TRBJ2-3, with D perhaps TRBD1 (6 bases). Germline V CDR1 and CDR2: DFQATT, SNEGSKA (reference sequence). The CDR3 sequence is 16 residues long. With 1 base removed from V and 2 bases from J, the gap between germline ends came to 16 bases. CDR3 nucleotide sequence: TGCAGTGCTAGAGGGGGGCCAGCGCCCCTCACAGATACGCAGTATTTT. It specifies CSARGGPAPLTDTQYF.

This clonotype is labeled medium-sized. This beta chain is an off-target read within a library intended for alpha chains, so its frequency means little. The CDR3 DNA reads as TGTGCCAGCAGTACGACCGGGACCATGAATGAGCAGTTCTTC. Its protein is CASSTTGTMNEQFF. The chain employs TRBV2 and TRBJ2-1; D possibly uses TRBD1 or TRBD2 (5 bases each). Deletions cut 5 bases from V and 7 bases from J, with 15 bases between. Germline V lookup: CDR1 SNHLY, CDR2 FYNNEI. This CDR3 is 14 amino acids long.

This clonotype was detected many times. Within a library made for alpha chains, this beta chain is off target, and its count is uninformative. This sequence joins TRBV5-6 and TRBJ2-2; 10 bases map to TRBD2. Germline CDR1 SGHDT, CDR2 YYEEEE. The CDR3 consists of 17 residues. V shed 4 bases and J 6 bases; nucleotides not matched to a gene: 12. The CDR3 coding sequence is TGTGCCAGCAGCCCACAGACAGCGGGAGGGCCTGCCGGGGAGCTGTTTTTT. This translates into CASSPQTAGGPAGELFF.

This clonotype was detected many times. Since it is a stray read in a library aimed at alpha chains, this beta chain has a size that is not meaningful. The rearrangement links TRBV4-2 to TRBJ2-5; no firm D call. CDR1 is LGHNA and CDR2 is YNFKEQ in the germline V gene. The CDR3 spans 13 residues. Trimming shortened V by 2 bases and J by 5 bases, and 9 bases separated the two germline ends. CDR3 loop: CASSQRHGETQYF. CDR3 DNA: TGTGCCAGCAGCCAAAGGCACGGCGAGACCCAGTACTTC.

This clonotype appeared many times. Being off target in a library aimed at alpha chains, this beta chain has a size of little meaning. The chain has TRBV6-2 or TRBV6-3 and TRBJ2-5, with D possibly being TRBD1 (6 bases). Germline CDR1 reads MNHEY; CDR2 reads SVGEGT. V shed 3 bases and J shed 0 bases, with 14 bases lying between them. The CDR3 totals 16 residues. The CDR3 sequence: CASSYSTGQYQETQYF. CDR3 DNA: TGTGCCAGCAGTTATTCGACAGGACAGTACCAAGAGACCCAGTACTTC.

By share, this clonotype ranks as medium-sized. The library was designed around alpha chains, so this beta chain is a stray read whose abundance carries little weight. The rearrangement links TRBV20-1 to TRBJ2-1; D possibly corresponds to TRBD2 (5 bases). The CDR3 sequence is 18 residues long. CDR1 DFQATT and CDR2 SNEGSKA come from the germline V gene (reference sequence). Between the trimmed V and J ends, which lost 0 bases and 0 bases, there was a span of 18 bases. Here the CDR3 reads CSARDETKGVVSYNEQFF. CDR3 nucleotides: TGCAGTGCTAGAGATGAGACTAAGGGAGTTGTCTCCTACAATGAGCAGTTCTTC.

Many counts were recorded for this clonotype. As an off-target read in a library built for alpha chains, this beta chain has a frequency of little significance. The rearrangement links TRBV11-2 to TRBJ2-7; D unclear. V was trimmed by 5 bases and J by 2 bases, leaving 13 bases between them. The CDR3 sequence is 14 residues long. From germline, CDR1 is SGHAT and CDR2 FQNNGV. CDR3 amino acids: CASSGIRSTYEQYF. CDR3 sequence (DNA): TGTGCCAGCAGCGGAATCCGGTCAACCTACGAGCAGTACTTC.

This clonotype was recorded many times. This beta chain came through as a stray read in a library set up for alpha chains, and its size says little. V is TRBV7-3 and J is TRBJ2-3; TRBD1 might be the D (7 bases). Germline CDR1 reads SGHTA; CDR2 reads FQGTGA. This CDR3 region has 15 residues. V was trimmed by 3 bases and J by 0 bases, leaving 10 bases between them. In DNA, the CDR3 is TGTGCCAGCAGCTTTCAGGGGGGAAGCACAGATACGCAGTATTTT. Its protein product is CASSFQGGSTDTQYF.

About this clonotype: Found in a library prepared for alpha chains, this beta chain is an off-target read, and its abundance has little meaning. The rearrangement links TRBV11-3 to TRBJ2-5; 7 bases agree with TRBD1. The CDR3 has 13 residues. The J segment lost 5 bases and the V segment lost 5 bases, leaving 5 bases of the junction unmatched. Germline V gene data show CDR1 as SGHNT and CDR2 as YENEEA. The CDR3 is CASSRGGGETQYF. The CDR3 DNA sequence: TGTGCCAGCAGCCGAGGGGGCGGGGAGACCCAGTACTTC. Full variable domain (missing parts from reference TRBV11-3 and TRBJ2-5): EAGVVQSPRYKIIEKKQPVAFWCNPISGHNTLYWYLQNLGQGPELLIRYENEEAVDDSQLPKDRFSAERLKGVDSTLKIQPAELGDSAVYLCASSRGGGETQYFGPGTRLLVL.

This clonotype was observed many times. This beta chain lies outside the target of a library built for alpha chains; its clone size means little. In nucleotides, the CDR3 is TGCAGCCTCGTTGGGATTCCCCCCACTGAAGCTTTCTTT. Protein product: CSLVGIPPTEAFF. The rearrangement joins TRBV29-1 to TRBJ1-1; D call uncertain. In germline, CDR1 is SQVTM, CDR2 ANQGSEA. V shed 8 bases and J shed 4 bases, with 17 bases lying between them. CDR3 size: 13 residues.

By proportion, this clonotype is medium-sized. Because this beta chain is a stray read in a library intended to capture alpha chains, its abundance should not be given much weight. The CDR3 DNA reads as TGCAGTGCTCGAAGGGGACCTAGCACAGATACGCAGTATTTT. Translating gives CSARRGPSTDTQYF. The chain couples TRBV20-1 to TRBJ2-3; either TRBD1 or TRBD2 may supply D (5 bases each). Germline V gives CDR1 DFQATT, CDR2 SNEGSKA (reference sequence). V was shortened by 5 bases and J by 0 bases, with 12 bases between the two germline ends. The CDR3 spans 14 residues.

This clonotype was recorded many times. This beta chain was picked up by a library intended for alpha chains and is off target, so its count carries little meaning. The chain employs TRBV3-1 and TRBJ2-6; D unresolved. Germline V CDR1 and CDR2: LGHDT, YNNKEL (reference sequence). This CDR3 has 14 amino acids. V was cut by 4 bases and J by 4 bases, with 8 bases left in between. CDR3 region: CASSRRAGANVLTF. The CDR3 bases are TGTGCCAGCAGCCGCCGGGCCGGGGCCAACGTCCTGACTTTC.

This clonotype showed up many times. Since it is a stray read in a library aimed at alpha chains, this beta chain has a size that is not meaningful. The chain joins TRBV30 to TRBJ1-1; D is undetermined. CDR3 length: 13 amino acids. Deletions cut 2 bases from V and 3 bases from J, with 10 bases between. In germline, CDR1 is GTSNPN, CDR2 SVGIG (reference sequence). CDR3 nucleotide sequence: TGTGCCTGGAGTCGAAACCGTTACACTGAAGCTTTCTTT. Translation: CAWSRNRYTEAFF. Combining the CDR3 with reference TRBV30 and TRBJ1-1 gives the whole variable domain SQTIHQWPATLVQPVGSPLSLECTVEGTSNPNLYWYRQAAGRGLQLLFYSVGIGQISSEVPQNLSASRPQDRQFILSSKKLLLSDSGFYLCAWSRNRYTEAFFGQGTRLTVV.

This clonotype was recorded at least ten times. The library was built for alpha chains, so this beta chain is an off-target read and its size means little. The chain recombines TRBV7-9 with TRBJ1-5; D unresolved. CDR1 SEHNR and CDR2 FQNEAQ come from the germline V gene (reference sequence). V lost 5 bases to trimming and J lost 2 bases, with 13 bases between them. CDR3 length: 15 amino acids. CDR3 DNA: TGTGCCAGCAGCCCGACCGGTGGTGGCAATCAGCCCCAGCATTTT. Translation gives CASSPTGGGNQPQHF.

This clonotype was picked up many times. With the library built for alpha chains, this beta chain is off target and its frequency is not meaningful. The chain carries TRBV4-2 and TRBJ2-7; 12 bases are a match to TRBD2. The V segment lost 0 bases and the J segment 1 base; nucleotides outside the gene matches: 7. CDR3 length equals 18 residues. The germline gives CDR1 LGHNA, CDR2 YNFKEQ. The CDR3 DNA reads TGTGCCAGCAGCCAAGACCCACTAGCGGGAGGCATTTCCTACGAGCAGTACTTC. It yields the protein CASSQDPLAGGISYEQYF.

This clonotype appeared many times. Little can be read into the size of this beta chain, an off-target read in a library designed for alpha chains. V is TRBV12-3 or TRBV12-4 and J is TRBJ2-7, with TRBD1 identical over 10 bases. After removal of 5 bases from V and 3 bases from J, the junction contained 10 bases not matched to a gene. CDR3 length equals 16 residues. CDR3 sequence (DNA): TGTGCCAGCAGTCCTCCAAGGACAGGGGGAAGCTACGAGCAGTACTTC. It translates to CASSPPRTGGSYEQYF.

In its sample, this clonotype was seen many times. For a library built for alpha chains, this beta chain is a stray read; little rests on its size. The V call is TRBV4-3, the J call TRBJ2-7; no definite D call. The germline CDR1 and CDR2 sequences are LGHNA and YSLEER. The CDR3 extends over 15 amino acids. The ends were cut back, 0 bases at V and 7 bases at J, with 16 bases in the middle. The CDR3 coding sequence is TGCGCCAGCAGCCAAGATCTATACGGCCTTATGGAGCAGTACTTC. Amino acid sequence: CASSQDLYGLMEQYF.

Notes on this clonotype: Within a library made for alpha chains, this beta chain is off target, and its count is uninformative. The chain recombines TRBV25-1 with TRBJ1-1; D uncertain. There are 12 residues in the CDR3. Germline V gene lookup returns CDR1 MGHDK and CDR2 SYGVNS. V lost 9 bases and J 1 base, leaving 9 bases between the germline ends. The chain's CDR3 is CASQYSNTEAFF. CDR3 coding DNA: TGTGCCAGTCAGTATTCGAACACTGAAGCTTTCTTT. Full variable domain (missing parts from reference TRBV25-1 and TRBJ1-1): EADIYQTPRYLVIGTGKKITLECSQTMGHDKMYWYQQDPGMELHLIHYSYGVNSTEKGDLSSESTVSRIRTEHFPLTLESARPSHTSQYLCASQYSNTEAFFGQGTRLTVV.

There are many counts of this clonotype. This beta chain is a stray read from a library made for alpha chains; its abundance is not meaningful. The rearrangement joins TRBV12-3 or TRBV12-4 to TRBJ1-5; 10 nucleotides line up with TRBD1. The trim removed 6 bases at V and 6 bases at J, leaving 5 bases unmatched. This CDR3 is 14 amino acids long. The CDR3 region is CASSATGGPQPQHF. The CDR3 coding sequence is TGTGCCAGCAGCGCGACAGGGGGCCCTCAGCCCCAGCATTTT.

This clonotype was observed at least ten times. As an off-target read in a library built for alpha chains, this beta chain has a frequency of little significance. This chain uses TRBV6-2 or TRBV6-3 with TRBJ2-1; 8 bases line up with TRBD1. V trimming: 8 bases; J trimming: 4 bases; junction bases outside the gene matches: 7. Looked up from germline, CDR1 is MNHEY and CDR2 is SVGEGT. The CDR3 spans 14 residues. The CDR3 loop reads CASEPGGWYNEQFF. CDR3 sequence (DNA): TGTGCCAGCGAACCAGGGGGCTGGTACAATGAGCAGTTCTTC.

This clonotype was detected many times. This beta chain came through as a stray read in a library set up for alpha chains, and its size says little. The gene calls are TRBV4-2 and TRBJ2-6; no firm D call. Germline V lookup: CDR1 LGHNA, CDR2 YNFKEQ. The V gene lost 2 bases and the J gene lost 3 bases, with 5 bases spanning the gap. The CDR3 has 14 amino acids. The CDR3 coding sequence is TGTGCCAGCAGCCAATGGGTTGGGGCCAACGTCCTGACTTTC. It encodes CASSQWVGANVLTF.

This clonotype was seen many times. This beta chain came through as a stray read in a library set up for alpha chains, and its size says little. The rearrangement uses TRBV5-5 and TRBJ2-6; 10 bases line up with TRBD2. CDR1 SGHKS and CDR2 YYEKEE come from the germline V gene (reference sequence). This CDR3 is built from 19 residues. The V gene end was trimmed by 0 bases and the J gene end by 3 bases; junction bases not matched to a gene: 9. The CDR3 nucleotides read TGTGCCAGCAGCTTGGTAGTAGCGGGAGGTGCCTATGGGGCCAACGTCCTGACTTTC. Translating gives CASSLVVAGGAYGANVLTF.

This clonotype was seen repeatedly, ten times or more. As an off-target read in a library built for alpha chains, this beta chain has a frequency of little significance. The chain carries TRBV7-2 and TRBJ2-1, with TRBD2 identical over 10 bases. Germline V lookup: CDR1 SGHTA, CDR2 FQGNSA. This CDR3 is built from 16 residues. Trimming took 0 bases from V and 6 from J; bases not matched to a gene: 5. CDR3 region: CASSLASGLAVNEQFF. CDR3 in DNA: TGTGCCAGCAGCTTAGCTAGTGGACTAGCGGTCAATGAGCAGTTCTTC.

By share of the sample, this clonotype is medium-sized. This beta chain is a stray read from a library made for alpha chains; its abundance is not meaningful. This sequence joins TRBV29-1 and TRBJ1-2, with 7 bases fitting TRBD1. Trimming cost V 6 bases and J 3 bases; bases outside gene matches: 4. CDR3 length: 12 residues. Germline values: CDR1 SQVTM, CDR2 ANQGSEA. Written as DNA, the CDR3 is TGCAGCGTCGCCGGGACAGACTATGGCTACACCTTC. Residues: CSVAGTDYGYTF.

In this sample, this clonotype turned up many times. With the library built for alpha chains, this beta chain is off target and its frequency is not meaningful. The chain couples TRBV30 to TRBJ1-4; no clear D. Germline CDR1 is GTSNPN and CDR2 is SVGIG (reference sequence). V dropped 3 bases and J dropped 4 bases, with 12 bases sitting between them. This CDR3 is 14 amino acids long. In nucleotides, the CDR3 is TGTGCCTGGAGCACCGGACGGGGTAATGAAAAACTGTTTTTT. Protein: CAWSTGRGNEKLFF.